One and the same sample provided the 28 T cell receptor beta chains below, sequenced in a study of blood T cells in healthy people across ages. Next came a second PCR, run for about 6 to 12 cycles, which used a sample-barcoded 5' primer along with a J-beta primer mix. TCRdb independently ran MiXCR on the 5' RACE reads; one entry per CDR3 protein. The table includes 750,000 to 850,000 distinct CDR3 sequences, roughly 25% detected once. The same data also went into a second study, on T cells of mothers and their children.

Sequencing input: blood. The source is a boy younger than 18 in good health.

This clonotype was seen more than once but under ten times. V usage is TRBV20-1 and J usage is TRBJ2-7; D unresolved. Germline lookup yields CDR1 DFQATT and CDR2 SNEGSKA (reference sequence). The CDR3 totals 11 residues. Trimming took 5 bases from V and 2 from J, leaving 7 bases between them. As DNA, the CDR3 is TGCAGTGCTCCCGATACCTACGAGCAGTACTTC. As protein: CSAPDTYEQYF.

This clonotype has more than one count but fewer than ten. The chain joins TRBV2 to TRBJ2-5; D might be TRBD1 (6 bases). CDR1 and CDR2 (germline): SNHLY, FYNNEI. The CDR3 loop spans 15 amino acids. Trimming stripped 1 base from V and 4 bases from J, with 13 bases between. Here the CDR3 DNA reads TGTGCCAGCAGTGAAGGGCTGGGCAGGGGAGAGACCCAGTACTTC. Its protein is CASSEGLGRGETQYF.

In its sample, this clonotype was seen a few times. The rearrangement links TRBV28 to TRBJ2-5, with 7 bases lining up with TRBD1. Germline-derived CDR1 and CDR2 are MDHEN and SYDVKM. This CDR3 has 20 amino acids. V trimming: 6 bases; J trimming: 0 bases; junction bases outside the gene matches: 22. CDR3 region: CASRPAGTEGSTRHQETQYF. The CDR3, as DNA: TGTGCCAGCAGGCCAGCTGGGACAGAAGGCAGCACCCGCCACCAAGAGACCCAGTACTTC.

This clonotype was seen only a few times. The V gene is TRBV29-1, the J gene TRBJ2-7, with 12 bases identical to TRBD1. V trimming: 3 bases; J trimming: 5 bases; junction bases outside the gene matches: 11. Germline V lookup: CDR1 SQVTM, CDR2 ANQGSEA. This CDR3 is 16 amino acids long. The DNA of the CDR3 is TGCAGCGTTGAGGGGACAGGGGGCGGCGCGTACCACGAGCAGTACTTC. Translating it yields CSVEGTGGGAYHEQYF.

This clonotype was recorded a few times. The junction and the germline gene differ at one end; a read error may be behind it. The gene calls are TRBV14 and TRBJ1-2, with 10 nucleotides matching TRBD1. Germline CDR1 reads SGHDN; CDR2 reads FVKESK. The CDR3 runs to 13 residues. The CDR3 DNA sequence: TGTGCCAGCAGCCGCGGGGGGACAGGGGCCCAATCCTTC. This sequence encodes CASSRGGTGAQSF. Complete variable domain (other parts from reference TRBV14 and TRBJ1-2): EAGVTQFPSHSVIEKGQTVTLRCDPISGHDNLYWYRRVMGKEIKFLLHFVKESKQDESGMPNNRFLAERTGGTYSTLKVQPAELEDSGVYFCASSRGGTGAQSFGSGTRLTVV.

This chain joins TRBV29-1 and TRBJ2-5, with 10 bases fitting TRBD1. With V trimmed by 5 bases and J by 1 base, 4 bases remained unmatched. Germline V CDR1 and CDR2: SQVTM, ANQGSEA. The CDR3 sequence is 14 residues long. The CDR3 DNA follows: TGCAGCGTTCGGGACAGGGGTTCCCAAGAGACCCAGTACTTC. Its protein product is CSVRDRGSQETQYF.

The rearrangement joins TRBV6-2 or TRBV6-3 to TRBJ2-1, with D unresolved. The CDR3 extends over 13 amino acids. Germline assignment: CDR1 MNHEY and CDR2 SVGEGT. Trimming took off 2 bases at V and 5 bases at J, with 7 bases between the two ends. In DNA, the CDR3 is TGTGCCAGCAGTTACCTACTGGACAATGAGCAGTTCTTC. It encodes CASSYLLDNEQFF.

J is TRBJ2-7 and V is TRBV2; D perhaps matches TRBD2 (5 bases). CDR1 SNHLY and CDR2 FYNNEI come from the germline V gene. The CDR3 runs to 13 residues. Trimming cost V 7 bases and J 3 bases, with 13 bases left between them. Here the CDR3 DNA reads TGTGCCAGCAACGAGGCGGGTAGCTACGAGCAGTACTTC. As protein: CASNEAGSYEQYF.

V and J are TRBV20-1 and TRBJ2-7, with 12 bases that match TRBD2. The CDR3 sequence is 14 residues long. The germline V gene has CDR1 DFQATT and CDR2 SNEGSKA (reference sequence). After removal of 5 bases from V and 4 bases from J, the junction contained 6 bases not matched to a gene. The CDR3 nucleotides are TGCAGTGCTGGTGGGACTAGCGGGTATTACGAGCAGTACTTC. Its translation: CSAGGTSGYYEQYF.

In this sample, this clonotype turned up a few times. CDR3 coding DNA: TGCGCCAGCAGCCAAGATCTGGTGGGGCTAGCGGGAGGACTCTCCTACGAGCAGTACTTC. This codes for CASSQDLVGLAGGLSYEQYF. V is TRBV4-3 and J is TRBJ2-7, with 11 bases aligning to TRBD2. The germline CDR1 and CDR2 sequences are LGHNA and YSLEER. The CDR3 extends over 20 amino acids. The ends lost 0 bases at V and 0 bases at J; junction bases unmatched: 13.

This chain links TRBV7-2 with TRBJ2-5; D may correspond to TRBD1 or TRBD2 (5 bases each). The CDR3 has 15 amino acids. The germline V and J ends were trimmed by 1 base and 5 bases, with 14 bases remaining between them. Germline V gene sequence: CDR1 SGHTA, CDR2 FQGNSA. CDR3 in amino acids: CASSLERGARETQYF. The CDR3 nucleotides are TGTGCCAGCAGCTTAGAACGAGGGGCTCGGGAGACCCAGTACTTC.

This clonotype was detected only a few times. This chain connects TRBV20-1 to TRBJ2-5; TRBD2 agrees at 9 bases. The J call is in doubt because the DNA end fits TRBJ2-7 better. The CDR3 spans 15 residues. CDR1 and CDR2 from the germline V gene are DFQATT and SNEGSKA (reference sequence). CDR3 in amino acids: CSARDNSGSLYEQYF. The CDR3 region has the DNA TGCAGTGCTAGAGATAATAGCGGGAGTCTCTACGAGCAGTACTTC.

The sample holds a few counts of this clonotype. CDR3 bases: TGTGCCAGCAGTCTACAGTCGGGCGGCTATGGCTACACCTTC. Its translation: CASSLQSGGYGYTF. This sequence joins TRBV12-3 or TRBV12-4 and TRBJ1-2; D is unresolved. Trimming stripped 5 bases from V and 4 bases from J, with 14 bases between. The CDR3 has 14 amino acids.

This clonotype has a handful of counts. V usage is TRBV4-1 and J usage is TRBJ1-4, with D maybe TRBD1 (6 bases). This CDR3 has 17 amino acids. V lost 0 bases, J lost 5 bases, and 16 bases lay in between. Germline CDR1 MGHRA, CDR2 YSYEKL. The CDR3 DNA is TGCGCCAGCAGCCAAGAAGGCCAGGGGTCCTTCAATGAAAAACTGTTTTTT. It translates to CASSQEGQGSFNEKLFF.

The V and J genes are TRBV6-6 and TRBJ2-5, with TRBD2 matching over 8 bases. The V gene end was trimmed by 2 bases and the J gene end by 3 bases; junction bases not matched to a gene: 5. CDR1 MNHNY and CDR2 SVGAGI come from the germline V gene (reference sequence). This CDR3 has 15 residues. CDR3 in amino acids: CASSYVAGGEETQYF. CDR3 DNA sequence: TGTGCCAGCAGTTACGTCGCGGGGGGAGAAGAGACCCAGTACTTC.

The table lists this clonotype with a few counts. The chain employs TRBV9 and TRBJ1-1; unclear D gene. V lost 1 base and J lost 2, with 6 bases in between. Germline CDR1 reads SGDLS; CDR2 reads YYNGEE. CDR3 length equals 13 residues. The CDR3 region has the DNA TGTGCCAGCAGCGTACAGCCTAACACTGAAGCTTTCTTT. Amino acid sequence: CASSVQPNTEAFF.

This clonotype was found a few times. The rearrangement uses TRBV9 and TRBJ2-1, with D tentatively TRBD1 (5 bases). Germline assignment: CDR1 SGDLS and CDR2 YYNGEE. The CDR3 loop spans 16 amino acids. The V end was cut by 0 bases, the J end by 4 bases, with 14 bases between. CDR3 residues: CASSVGAGPPYNEQFF. The CDR3 region has the DNA TGTGCCAGCAGCGTAGGGGCAGGGCCACCGTACAATGAGCAGTTCTTC.

In this sample, this clonotype turned up a few times. The CDR3 spells CATSRESARWPIQYF. The DNA for the CDR3 is TGTGCCACCAGCAGAGAATCGGCTAGATGGCCCATTCAGTACTTC. The chain couples TRBV15 to TRBJ2-4; unclear D gene. Trimming took off 0 bases at V and 9 bases at J, with 15 bases between the two ends. The germline V gene encodes CDR1 LNHNV and CDR2 YYDKDF (reference sequence). The CDR3 is 15 residues long.

This clonotype turned up a few times. An end of the junction differs from the germline gene, which may be a read error. The CDR3 protein is CANSSDGGTSDSDEQYF. The CDR3 bases are TGTGCCAACAGCTCCGACGGGGGGACTAGCGATTCGGACGAGCAGTACTTC. V and J are TRBV11-3 and TRBJ2-7, with 10 nucleotides matching TRBD2. The CDR3 runs to 17 residues. CDR1 is SGHNT and CDR2 is YENEEA in the germline V gene.

This chain connects TRBV20-1 to TRBJ2-5; 7 bases are shared with TRBD1. Germline V gives CDR1 DFQATT, CDR2 SNEGSKA (reference sequence). V gave up 1 base and J gave up 2 bases; unmatched junction bases: 10. The CDR3 length is 16 residues. CDR3 in DNA: TGCAGTGCTAGAGGCTGGACAGACAGGGAACAAGAGACCCAGTACTTC. Translating gives CSARGWTDREQETQYF.

This clonotype was observed a few times. Written as DNA, the CDR3 is TGTGCCAGCAGCCCGGGACACGGAGGGGAGACCCAGTACTTC. Its protein is CASSPGHGGETQYF. The chain links TRBV5-6 to TRBJ2-5, with D perhaps assigned TRBD1 or TRBD2 (6 bases each). The CDR3 sequence is 14 residues long. V was clipped by 4 bases and J by 5 bases, with 15 bases between them. Germline loops: CDR1 SGHDT, CDR2 YYEEEE. Looking up the rest from reference TRBV5-6 and TRBJ2-5 gives the full variable domain: DAGVTQSPTHLIKTRGQQVTLRCSPKSGHDTVSWYQQALGQGPQFIFQYYEEEERQRGNFPDRFSGHQFPNYSSELNVNALLLGDSALYLCASSPGHGGETQYFGPGTRLLVL.

This chain uses TRBV7-9 with TRBJ2-7; D not certain. This CDR3 is built from 17 residues. Germline V gene lookup returns CDR1 SEHNR and CDR2 FQNEAQ (reference sequence). V was shortened by 5 bases and J by 0 bases, with 20 bases between the two germline ends. The chain's CDR3 is CASSHGAARGGSYEQYF. For the CDR3, the DNA is TGTGCCAGCAGCCACGGCGCGGCAAGAGGCGGCTCCTACGAGCAGTACTTC.

This clonotype appeared many times. J is TRBJ2-1 and V is TRBV21-1; the table assigns TRBD1, which was not confirmed against the DNA. TRBV21-1 constitutes a pseudogene. This CDR3 is built from 17 residues. CDR3 amino acids: CASSKVPGGGSYNEQFF. For the CDR3, the DNA is TGTGCCAGCAGCAAGGTCCCGGGGGGGGGCTCCTACAATGAGCAGTTCTTC.

The chain is built from TRBV2 and TRBJ1-3; D remains ambiguous. Germline V CDR1 and CDR2: SNHLY, FYNNEI. This CDR3 has 15 residues. V lost 4 bases to trimming and J lost 0 bases, with 10 bases between them. CDR3 in amino acids: CASSGPYISGNTIYF. CDR3 in DNA: TGTGCCAGCAGTGGACCGTACATCTCTGGAAACACCATATATTTT.

This clonotype was counted between two and nine times. The J gene is TRBJ2-7, the V gene TRBV25-1, with 9 bases lining up with TRBD1. Germline V gene data show CDR1 as MGHDK and CDR2 as SYGVNS. J lost 5 bases, V lost 7 bases, and 15 bases had no gene match. The length of the CDR3 is 16 residues. Here the CDR3 reads CASIGNYGTGKDEQYF. Written as DNA, the CDR3 is TGTGCCAGCATCGGAAACTATGGGACAGGGAAAGACGAGCAGTACTTC.

The chain couples TRBV7-2 to TRBJ2-1; tentatively, D is TRBD2 (6 bases). Near its end, the DNA agrees better with TRBJ2-7, so the J call may be wrong. Germline-derived CDR1 and CDR2 are SGHTA and FQGNSA. The CDR3 runs to 15 residues. The chain's CDR3 is CASSSYVGSSYEQYF. CDR3 sequence (DNA): TGTGCCAGCAGCTCCTATGTCGGGAGCTCCTACGAGCAGTACTTC.

This rearrangement joins TRBV5-6 to TRBJ2-5; D uncertain. The V gene lost 2 bases and the J gene lost 4 bases, with 9 bases spanning the gap. CDR1 and CDR2 (germline): SGHDT, YYEEEE. The CDR3 extends over 13 amino acids. This CDR3 is CASSFSVGETQYF. CDR3 in DNA: TGTGCCAGCAGCTTCAGTGTCGGAGAGACCCAGTACTTC.

This rearrangement joins TRBV7-6 to TRBJ1-6; the D is unclear. Deletions cut 8 bases from V and 0 bases from J, with 14 bases between. Looked up from germline, CDR1 is SGHVS and CDR2 is FNYEAQ. This CDR3 region has 16 residues. CDR3 protein: CASSAGPSSYNSPLHF. The CDR3 DNA reads as TGTGCCAGCTCGGCAGGACCAAGCTCCTATAATTCACCCCTCCACTTT. Full variable domain (remainder filled in from reference TRBV7-6 and TRBJ1-6): GAGVSQSPRYKVTKRGQDVALRCDPISGHVSLYWYRQALGQGPEFLTYFNYEAQQDKSGLPNDRFSAERPEGSISTLTIQRTEQRDSAMYRCASSAGPSSYNSPLHFGNGTRLTVT.